This T cell receptor beta chain was obtained from a study of blood T cells in healthy people across ages. Caucasian individuals from Russia who were healthy and aged 6 to 90 acted as donors. Samples each had at least 6 micrograms of total RNA extracted. For this clonotype: Its antigen remains unidentified.

Study outcomes and limitations: There was a strong correlation between TCR beta diversity and naive T cell percentage.

Alongside a J-beta primer mix, a sample-barcoded 5' primer served in a second PCR lasting about 7 to 12 cycles. Each sample provided no less than 2.5 million CDR3-containing paired-end reads. TCRdb called the 5' RACE reads again in MiXCR, with one record for every CDR3 protein. Here the sample spans hundreds of thousands of distinct CDR3 sequences, 32% being singletons. The source material was blood. The receptor was derived from a woman older than 75 in good health.

CDR3: CASSEAYEKLFF. The CDR3 DNA sequence: TGTGCCAGCAGTGAAGCTTATGAAAAACTGTTTTTT. V gene TRBV6-1 combines with J gene TRBJ1-4; no clear D gene. V was clipped by 0 bases and J by 6 bases, with 2 bases between them. The CDR3 is 12 amino acids. Germline assignment: CDR1 MNHNS and CDR2 SASEGT.